Listed here are 26 T cell receptor beta chains from one sample, sequenced in a study of CD8+ T cells in alopecia areata listed by TCRdb under 2018. Explained via the paper, the time point label denotes: baseline before oral tofacitinib. The library was built by means of the immunoSEQ multiplex PCR assay. RNA was extracted from all samples and reverse transcribed into cDNA, which served as template for TCR sequencing. TCRdb took over this immuneACCESS table, retaining in-frame rearrangements with V and J assigned. Such tables are incomplete; in checked studies, under half of the missing clones stem from an unresolved V gene, and the remainder is unexplained. The table for this sample lists about 130,000 clones; roughly 54% of them were counted only once. The leading ten clones occupy under 5% of the sample. The material sequenced was CD4+ T cells sorted from blood, taken at week 0. The receptors were gathered from a human donor with alopecia areata.

This rearrangement joins TRBV21-1 to TRBJ2-5; TRBD1, as called in the table, went unchecked against the DNA. TRBV21-1 is reported as a pseudogene. CDR3 size: 15 residues. The CDR3, as DNA: TGTGCCAGCAGCAAAGAGCGGACACAGGGATGTACCCAGTACTTC. Protein sequence: CASSKERTQGCTQYF.

The genes are TRBV27 and TRBJ2-7; the D is unclear. The CDR3 has 14 residues. Trimming stripped 1 base from V and 1 base from J, with 8 bases between. CDR1 and CDR2 (germline): MNHEY, SMNVEV (reference sequence). The CDR3 protein is CASSLFGRSYEQYF. CDR3 bases: TGTGCCAGCAGTTTATTTGGCAGGTCCTACGAGCAGTACTTC.

The chain employs TRBV2 and TRBJ2-1; 7 bases match TRBD1. The CDR3 is 13 amino acids. V shed 6 bases, J shed 7 bases, and the junction held 6 bases outside the gene matches. CDR1 and CDR2 from the germline V gene are SNHLY and FYNNEI. CDR3 DNA: TGTGCCAGCAGGGGGCAGGGGGTTAATGAGCAGTTCTTC. Residues: CASRGQGVNEQFF.

The chain carries TRBV4-3 and TRBJ1-2; D remains ambiguous. The CDR3 runs 14 residues. V gave up 0 bases and J gave up 5 bases, with 10 bases separating them. Germline values: CDR1 LGHNA, CDR2 YSLEER. The CDR3 sequence is CASSQDRGTYGYTF. In DNA, the CDR3 is TGCGCCAGCAGCCAAGATCGGGGAACTTATGGCTACACCTTC.

V usage is TRBV5-6 and J usage is TRBJ2-5; TRBD1 or TRBD2 may be the D gene (5 bases each). CDR3 length: 14 amino acids. Trimming pared 3 bases from V and 2 bases from J, leaving 11 bases between. In germline, CDR1 is SGHDT, CDR2 YYEEEE. CDR3 region: CASSWLGEQETQYF. The CDR3 nucleotides read TGTGCCAGCAGCTGGTTGGGGGAGCAAGAGACCCAGTACTTC.

This clone was observed a handful of times. The V gene is TRBV5-1, the J gene TRBJ2-5, with 9 bases that match TRBD1. Trimming at V came to 6 bases and at J to 4 bases, leaving 10 bases not matched to a gene. Per germline, CDR1 SGHRS and CDR2 YFSETQ. CDR3 length equals 15 residues. CDR3 nucleotides: TGCGCCAGCACCGACCGGGGACAGGGTGGAGAGACCCAGTACTTC. Translated: CASTDRGQGGETQYF. Filled out from reference TRBV5-1 and TRBJ2-5, the complete variable domain reads KAGVTQTPRYLIKTRGQQVTLSCSPISGHRSVSWYQQTPGQGLQFLFEYFSETQRNKGNFPGRFSGRQFSNSRSEMNVSTLELGDSALYLCASTDRGQGGETQYFGPGTRLLVL.

A few counts support this clone. The V and J genes are TRBV6-5 and TRBJ1-1; D is unresolved. The germline V gene has CDR1 MNHEY and CDR2 SVGAGI. Trimming cost V 0 bases and J 7 bases, with 6 bases left between them. The CDR3 runs to 12 residues. CDR3 protein: CASSYSDFEAFF. CDR3 bases: TGTGCCAGCAGTTACTCCGACTTTGAAGCTTTCTTT.

CDR3 DNA sequence: TGTGCCAGTAGCCTGGGACAGCACTATGGCTACACCTTC. Protein product: CASSLGQHYGYTF. The chain recombines TRBV19 with TRBJ1-2; TRBD1 aligns across 7 bases. This CDR3 spans 13 amino acids. Germline CDR1 LNHDA, CDR2 SQIVND (reference sequence). Losses at the gene ends were 6 bases for V and 3 bases for J; bases not matched to a gene: 4.

This chain connects TRBV27 to TRBJ2-6; TRBD1 agrees at 10 bases. Unmatched junction bases numbered 4, after V lost 2 bases and J lost 0 bases. This CDR3 region has 18 residues. Germline V gene sequence: CDR1 MNHEY, CDR2 SMNVEV (reference sequence). The CDR3 nucleotides read TGTGCCAGCAGTTTAAGAGGGACAGGGGACTCTGGGGCCAACGTCCTGACTTTC. Translation: CASSLRGTGDSGANVLTF.

The chain recombines TRBV10-1 with TRBJ2-5; 13 bases fit TRBD2. The CDR3 runs to 17 residues. CDR1 and CDR2 from the germline V gene are WNHNN and SYGVQD (reference sequence). The ends lost 8 bases at V and 0 bases at J; junction bases unmatched: 9. This chain's CDR3 is CASSTRGLAGNQETQYF. CDR3 in DNA: TGCGCCAGCTCAACCCGGGGACTAGCGGGGAACCAAGAGACCCAGTACTTC.

In its sample, this clone was seen a few times. The V gene is TRBV6-5, the J gene TRBJ2-2; 7 bases are shared with TRBD2. The CDR3 covers 14 residues. The germline gives CDR1 MNHEY, CDR2 SVGAGI. The trim removed 7 bases at V and 4 bases at J, leaving 6 bases unmatched. The CDR3 coding sequence is TGTGCCAGCAAAGGCGGGGGAAGCACCGGGGAGCTGTTTTTT. This gives the protein CASKGGGSTGELFF.

The chain joins TRBV9 to TRBJ2-7, with D possibly called TRBD1 or TRBD2 (5 bases each). In germline, CDR1 is SGDLS, CDR2 YYNGEE. This CDR3 has 14 residues. Trimming pared 3 bases from V and 3 bases from J, leaving 13 bases between. CDR3 loop: CASSAQWGNYEQYF. The CDR3 nucleotides read TGTGCCAGCAGCGCCCAGTGGGGGAACTACGAGCAGTACTTC. The variable domain in full, completed from reference TRBV9 and TRBJ2-7, reads DSGVTQTPKHLITATGQRVTLRCSPRSGDLSVYWYQQSLDQGLQFLIQYYNGEERAKGNILERFSAQQFPDLHSELNLSSLELGDSALYFCASSAQWGNYEQYFGPGTRLTVT.

This clone was detected many times. CDR3 sequence reads: CASSQPGQKGYTF. The CDR3 nucleotides are TGCGCCAGCAGCCAGCCGGGACAGAAGGGCTACACCTTC. This chain uses TRBV4-1 with TRBJ1-2; TRBD1 aligns across 7 bases. The CDR3 has 13 residues. With 3 bases clipped from V and 8 bases from J, the junction kept 6 bases outside the gene matches. The V gene's germline CDR1 is MGHRA and CDR2 YSYEKL.

The rearrangement uses TRBV2 and TRBJ2-5; D is unresolved. This CDR3 region has 12 residues. Per germline, CDR1 SNHLY and CDR2 FYNNEI. V lost 7 bases to trimming and J lost 5 bases, with 11 bases between them. The CDR3, as DNA: TGTGCCAGCACCCCGGGTAGGGAGACCCAGTACTTC. This translates into CASTPGRETQYF.

This clone was counted only a few times. This chain links TRBV19 with TRBJ1-1, with 8 bases lining up with TRBD1. CDR1 and CDR2 (germline): LNHDA, SQIVND (reference sequence). The junction had 3 bases not matched to a gene; V was cut back by 2 bases and J by 4 bases. CDR3 length equals 14 residues. For the CDR3, the DNA is TGTGCCAGTAGTATACAGGGGGCCAGCACTGAAGCTTTCTTT. It encodes CASSIQGASTEAFF.

This rearrangement joins TRBV6-5 to TRBJ2-3; D not certain. Germline assignment: CDR1 MNHEY and CDR2 SVGAGI. The CDR3 is 12 amino acids. The V gene lost 4 bases and the J gene lost 2 bases, with 4 bases spanning the gap. The DNA of the CDR3 is TGTGCCAGCAGTTCAAACACAGATACGCAGTATTTT. This gives the protein CASSSNTDTQYF.

This clone was seen only once. The J gene is TRBJ1-1, the V gene TRBV6-6, with TRBD1 matching over 9 bases. Germline V gene sequence: CDR1 MNHNY, CDR2 SVGAGI (reference sequence). The CDR3 is 13 residues long. V was pared by 5 bases and J by 8 bases, with 6 bases of the junction left unmatched. CDR3 loop: CASSAGQGLEAFF. As DNA, the CDR3 is TGTGCCAGCAGTGCCGGACAGGGGCTGGAAGCTTTCTTT.

This clone occurred a few times. V gene TRBV5-8 combines with J gene TRBJ2-1; D possibly corresponds to TRBD2 (5 bases). There are 15 residues in the CDR3. Between the trimmed V and J ends, which lost 4 bases and 5 bases, there was a span of 16 bases. Germline V gene sequence: CDR1 SGHTS, CDR2 YDEGEE. CDR3 sequence reads: CASSRPGLENNEQFF. CDR3 nucleotides: TGTGCCAGCAGCCGACCTGGACTCGAGAACAATGAGCAGTTCTTC.

This chain uses TRBV5-6 with TRBJ1-2; D unresolved. Deletions cut 4 bases from V and 4 bases from J, with 14 bases between. The V gene's germline CDR1 is SGHDT and CDR2 YYEEEE. The CDR3 is 14 residues long. CDR3 coding DNA: TGTGCCAGCAGCCCATGGGCCCGGGGCTATGGCTACACCTTC. It is translated as CASSPWARGYGYTF.

The chain couples TRBV7-2 to TRBJ1-2; 8 bases are a match to TRBD1. Germline CDR1 reads SGHTA; CDR2 reads FQGNSA. Trimming took 5 bases from V and 4 from J; bases not matched to a gene: 9. This CDR3 contains 15 residues. CDR3 loop: CASSPRTGLGYGYTF. The CDR3 DNA reads TGTGCCAGCAGCCCGAGGACAGGGTTGGGCTATGGCTACACCTTC.

The V call is TRBV25-1, the J call TRBJ2-3; TRBD2 matches 7 bases. The CDR3 has 17 amino acids. Per the germline V gene, CDR1 is MGHDK and CDR2 is SYGVNS. Unmatched junction bases numbered 13, after V lost 5 bases and J lost 2 bases. The CDR3 region is CASSRSGRGMVTDTQYF. CDR3 DNA: TGTGCCAGCAGTCGAAGCGGGCGGGGGATGGTCACAGATACGCAGTATTTT. The whole variable domain, remainder taken from reference TRBV25-1 and TRBJ2-3, is EADIYQTPRYLVIGTGKKITLECSQTMGHDKMYWYQQDPGMELHLIHYSYGVNSTEKGDLSSESTVSRIRTEHFPLTLESARPSHTSQYLCASSRSGRGMVTDTQYFGPGTRLTVL.

The chain joins TRBV29-1 to TRBJ2-3, with no clear D. The CDR3 totals 14 residues. The V gene's germline CDR1 is SQVTM and CDR2 ANQGSEA. Deletions cut 7 bases from V and 2 bases from J, with 16 bases between. CDR3 DNA: TGCAGCGCTTACTCCCCTACCGACACAGATACGCAGTATTTT. Residues: CSAYSPTDTDTQYF.

The chain joins TRBV7-2 to TRBJ2-6; 7 bases map to TRBD2. The V and J ends lost 0 bases and 2 bases, in that order; junction bases with no gene match: 1. This CDR3 is built from 16 residues. Germline V gene data show CDR1 as SGHTA and CDR2 as FQGNSA. The CDR3 protein is CASSLARGAGANVLTF. CDR3 DNA: TGTGCCAGCAGCTTAGCTCGGGGGGCTGGGGCCAACGTCCTGACTTTC.

The sample holds a few counts of this clone. V usage is TRBV12-5 and J usage is TRBJ2-1; 15 nucleotides match TRBD2. Germline V gene data show CDR1 as LGHNT and CDR2 as FRNRAP. The J segment lost 8 bases and the V segment lost 5 bases, leaving 4 bases of the junction unmatched. The CDR3 contains 15 residues. CDR3 in amino acids: CASGLGTSGGYEQFF. The CDR3, as DNA: TGTGCTAGTGGTCTCGGGACTAGCGGGGGGTATGAGCAGTTCTTC.

The chain is built from TRBV9 and TRBJ1-3; D not resolved. With 0 bases removed from V and 0 bases from J, the gap between germline ends came to 10 bases. Germline V gene data show CDR1 as SGDLS and CDR2 as YYNGEE. The CDR3 runs 16 residues. In nucleotides, the CDR3 is TGTGCCAGCAGCGTAGCCGGCCCTTACTCTGGAAACACCATATATTTT. This gives the protein CASSVAGPYSGNTIYF.

The chain couples TRBV2 to TRBJ1-2, with TRBD1 as a possible D gene (5 bases). Trimming left V 3 bases short and J 7 bases short, with 27 bases between. Germline V gene lookup returns CDR1 SNHLY and CDR2 FYNNEI. The CDR3 totals 18 residues. CDR3 residues: CASSEGFGIGATYGGYTF. CDR3 in DNA: TGTGCCAGCAGTGAGGGCTTCGGGATTGGGGCAACCTATGGTGGCTACACCTTC.